This record looks at one T cell receptor (beta chain) sequence and its context. This entry belongs to a study of blood T cell repertoires in COVID-19. Overall study: Samples came from the United States, Italy and Spain, spanning acute and convalescent COVID-19. Sample material is recorded as cDNA or gDNA derived from T cells, B-cell-depleted T cells, or PBMCs.

Germline V gene lookup returns CDR1 KGHDR and CDR2 SFDVKD. The ends lost 3 bases at V and 11 bases at J; junction bases unmatched: 10. The CDR3 runs 15 residues. Authors' processing steps: From reference gene primer amplification, estimates of nucleated cell counts were derived. Sequencing was performed with immunoSEQ multiplex PCR; in TCRdb, only in-frame clones are kept and a portion is missing. The V and J calls and the clone size are those of that table, but D and trimming were determined from the DNA. The sample lists around 300,000 clones; around 81% were seen once. The receptor's source is a woman between 45 and 65 years old with active or convalescent COVID-19. Sequencing input: peripheral blood. The V call is TRBV24-1, the J call TRBJ2-3; TRBD1 agrees at 10 bases. The chain's CDR3 is CATSDRDRGHIGQYF. CDR3 DNA sequence: TGTGCCACCAGTGATAGGGACAGGGGCCATATAGGGCAGTATTTT.